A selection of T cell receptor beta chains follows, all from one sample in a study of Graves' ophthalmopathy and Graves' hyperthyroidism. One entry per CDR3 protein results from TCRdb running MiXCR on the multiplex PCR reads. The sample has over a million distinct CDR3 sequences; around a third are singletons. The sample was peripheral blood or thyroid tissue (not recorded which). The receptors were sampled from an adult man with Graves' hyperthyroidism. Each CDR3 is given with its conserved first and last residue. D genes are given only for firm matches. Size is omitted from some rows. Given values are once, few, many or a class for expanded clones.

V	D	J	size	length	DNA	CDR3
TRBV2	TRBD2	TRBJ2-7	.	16	TGTGCCAGCAGAGATCCCGGGACTAGCGGGAGTCACGAGCAGTACTTC	CASRDPGTSGSHEQYF
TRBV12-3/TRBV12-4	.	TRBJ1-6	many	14	TGTGCCAGCACCCACCGGGGCCCAAATTCACCCCTCCACTTT	CASTHRGPNSPLHF
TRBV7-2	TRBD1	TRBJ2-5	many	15	TGTGCCAGCAGCTCTATCACAGGGGGCCATGAGACCCAGTACTTC	CASSSITGGHETQYF
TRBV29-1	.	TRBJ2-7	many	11	TGCAGCGTCCGCTCACTAGGGGAGCAGTACTTC	CSVRSLGEQYF
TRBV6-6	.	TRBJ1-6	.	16	TGTGCCAGCAGTCCGCGCCCGAAGAGCCTAAATTCACCCCTCCACTTT	CASSPRPKSLNSPLHF
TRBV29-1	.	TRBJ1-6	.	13	TGCAGCCCCCGACAGGACAAAAATTCACCCCTCCACTTT	CSPRQDKNSPLHF
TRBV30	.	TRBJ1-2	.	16	TGTGCCTGGAGTAACAACAGGGTTGCGGCTAACTATGGCTACACCTTC	CAWSNNRVAANYGYTF
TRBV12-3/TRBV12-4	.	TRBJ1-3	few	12	TGTGCCAGCAGGAAAAAGGGAAACACCATATATTTT	CASRKKGNTIYF
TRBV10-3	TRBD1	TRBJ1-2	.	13	TGTGCCAGCAGGACTCACAGGGGACGAGGCTACACCTTC	CASRTHRGRGYTF
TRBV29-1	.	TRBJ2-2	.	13	TGCAGCGTTGTTGAGGGGAACACCGGGGAGCTGTCTTGG	CSVVEGNTGELSW
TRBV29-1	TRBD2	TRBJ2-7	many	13	TGCAGCGTTGCCGGGACTACCAACTACGAGCAGTACTTC	CSVAGTTNYEQYF
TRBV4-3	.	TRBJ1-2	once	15	TGCGCCAGCAGCCAAGAAGGGGTGCTCCCGGTGGGCTACACCTTC	CASSQEGVLPVGYTF
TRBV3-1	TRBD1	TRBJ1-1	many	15	TGTGCCAGCAGCCGCACTCAGGGGGCGTACACTGAAGCTTTCTTT	CASSRTQGAYTEAFF
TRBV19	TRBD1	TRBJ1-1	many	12	TGTGCCAGTACCCAGGGGGCGGCTGAAGCTTTCTTT	CASTQGAAEAFF
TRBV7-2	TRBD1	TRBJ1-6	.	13	TGTGCCAGCAGCATGTCACAGGGGCCCACCCTCCACTTT	CASSMSQGPTLHF
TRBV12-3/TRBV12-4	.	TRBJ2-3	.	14	TGTGCCAGCAGTTTAAGACAGATCACAGATACGCAGTATTTT	CASSLRQITDTQYF
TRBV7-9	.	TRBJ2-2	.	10	TGTGCCAGCAGCCCCTCGGAGCTGTTTTTT	CASSPSELFF
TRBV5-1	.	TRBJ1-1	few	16	TGTGCCAGCAGCTGGTGGGCCAGGGGTGGGAACACTGAAGCTTTCTTT	CASSWWARGGNTEAFF
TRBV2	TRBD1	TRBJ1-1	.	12	TGTGCCAGCCGGGACAGGGCCACTGAAGCTTTCTTT	CASRDRATEAFF
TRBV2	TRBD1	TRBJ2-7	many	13	TGTGCCAGCAGGGGGGACAGGAACTACGAGCAGTACTTC	CASRGDRNYEQYF
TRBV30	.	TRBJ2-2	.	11	TGTGCCTGGAGTTTTACCGGGGAGCTGTTTTTT	CAWSFTGELFF
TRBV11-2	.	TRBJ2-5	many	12	TGTGCCAGCAGGGAGTTCCAAGAGACCCAGTACTTC	CASREFQETQYF
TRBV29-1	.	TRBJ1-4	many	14	TGCAGCGCCGGTGCCTGGGAGGGGGGGGAAAAACTGTTTTTT	CSAGAWEGGEKLFF
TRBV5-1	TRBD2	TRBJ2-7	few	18	TGCGCCAGCACATCAACCGGACTAGCGGGCGCCCTCCGGCGCGAGCAGTACTTC	CASTSTGLAGALRREQYF
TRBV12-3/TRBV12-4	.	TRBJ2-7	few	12	TGTGCCAGCAGTTTAGCTATTAGCGAGCAGTACTTC	CASSLAISEQYF
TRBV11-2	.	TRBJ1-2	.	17	TGTGCCAGCAGCTGGGACGGGCCAACCCGACGTAACTATGGCTACACCTTC	CASSWDGPTRRNYGYTF
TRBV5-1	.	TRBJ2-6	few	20	TGCGCCAGCAGCTTAGGTCCGGCGGCTACCCGACCCTCTGGGGCCAACGTCCTGACTTTC	CASSLGPAATRPSGANVLTF
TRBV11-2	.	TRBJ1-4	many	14	TGTGCCAGCAGCTTTCAGCGCCCAGAGGGAAAACTGTTTTTT	CASSFQRPEGKLFF
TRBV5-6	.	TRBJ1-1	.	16	TGTGCCAGCAGCTTATTGGGGGCGGACGGAGCCACTGAAGCTTTCTTT	CASSLLGADGATEAFF